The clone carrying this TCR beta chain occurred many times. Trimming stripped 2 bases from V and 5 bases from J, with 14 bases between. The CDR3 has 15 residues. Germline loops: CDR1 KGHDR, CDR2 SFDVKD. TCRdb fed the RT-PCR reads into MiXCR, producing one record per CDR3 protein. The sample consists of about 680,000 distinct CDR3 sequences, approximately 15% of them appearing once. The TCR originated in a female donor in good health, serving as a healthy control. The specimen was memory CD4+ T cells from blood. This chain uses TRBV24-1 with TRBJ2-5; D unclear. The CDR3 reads CATSDYGQATETQYF. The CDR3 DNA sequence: TGTGCCACCAGTGATTACGGGCAGGCCACGGAGACCCAGTACTTC.